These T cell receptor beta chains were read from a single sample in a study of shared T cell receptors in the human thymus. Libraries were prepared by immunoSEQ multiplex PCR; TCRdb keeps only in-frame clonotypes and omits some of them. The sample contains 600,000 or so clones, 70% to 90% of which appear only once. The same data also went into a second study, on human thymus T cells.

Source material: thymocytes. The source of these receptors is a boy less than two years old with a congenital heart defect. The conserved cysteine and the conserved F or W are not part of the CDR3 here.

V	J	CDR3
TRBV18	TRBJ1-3	ASSRTGTGGNTIY
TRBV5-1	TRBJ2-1	ASSLYINAGGLHNEQF
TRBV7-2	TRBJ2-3	ASRPGLAGLSTDTQY
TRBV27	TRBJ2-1	ASSLGGTSGRNGTYNEQF
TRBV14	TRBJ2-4	ASSPTGSGIQY
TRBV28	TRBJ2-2	ASSSTSTTSRNTGELF
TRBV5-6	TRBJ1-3	ASSFERQGAFHSGNTIY
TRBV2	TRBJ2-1	ASRTLAGGYNEQF
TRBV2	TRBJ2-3	ASKPPDRESGTDTQY
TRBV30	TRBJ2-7	AWSNRDRGRGQY
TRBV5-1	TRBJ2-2	ASSPGAGETGELF
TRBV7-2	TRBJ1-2	ASSLYRRGDGYT
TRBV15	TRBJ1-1	ATSREGTGKNTEAF
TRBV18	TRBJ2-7	ASSLGLAGVSYEQY
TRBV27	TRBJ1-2	ASSAPPYGTGTYGYT
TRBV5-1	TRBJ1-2	ASSPHRRDRDHSYT
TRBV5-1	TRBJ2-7	ASSLGSSDSYEQY
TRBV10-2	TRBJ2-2	ASRAAGVVPQSFRVTGELF
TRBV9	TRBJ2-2	ASSVDQRGGDKDTGELF
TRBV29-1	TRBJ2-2	SVEEGPKGELF
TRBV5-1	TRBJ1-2	ASSLEAGRRYGYT
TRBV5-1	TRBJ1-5	ASSPGEGHQPQH
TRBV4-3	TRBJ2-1	ASSQGTGSYNEQF
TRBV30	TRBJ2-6	AWSTTTSIYGANVLT
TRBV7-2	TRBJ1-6	ASSRRGDADSPLH
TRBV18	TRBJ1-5	ASSTQNNQPQH
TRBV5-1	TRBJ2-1	ASRSGTGDYNEQF
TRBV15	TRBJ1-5	ATSRGPRDRAYQPQH
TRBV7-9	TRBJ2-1	ASISMGGDNEQF
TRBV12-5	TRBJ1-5	ASGSDRGNQPQH
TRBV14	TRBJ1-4	ASSQDLNEKLF
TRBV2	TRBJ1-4	ASSGGTGEKKLF
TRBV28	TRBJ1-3	ASSLNGTGGPGNTIY
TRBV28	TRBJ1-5	ASSSRGGQQPQH
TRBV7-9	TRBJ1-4	ASSRTVNEKLF
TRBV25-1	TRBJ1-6	ASSAGSSYNSPLH
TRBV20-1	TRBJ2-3	SGGRALTQY
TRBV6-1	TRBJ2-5	ASSEMGQGTSPKPQY
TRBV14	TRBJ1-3	ASRQGKDTIY
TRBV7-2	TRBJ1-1	ASSLVLGPVPEAF
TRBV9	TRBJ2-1	ASSKTGGTYNEQF
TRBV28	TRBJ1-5	ASSFNNGGNQPQH
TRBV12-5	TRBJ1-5	ASGASREPQH
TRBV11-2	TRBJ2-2	ASKTGTENTGELF
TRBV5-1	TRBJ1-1	ASSLVPTDRYTEAF
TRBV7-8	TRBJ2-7	ASSSQISGISYEQY
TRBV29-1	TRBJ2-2	SVGFERENTGELF
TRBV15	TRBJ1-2	ATSRDSNREGGYT